This T cell receptor (beta chain) was retrieved from a study of cytomegalovirus exposure and HLA in healthy donors (dated by TCRdb to about 2017). Broadly, across the study: An earlier analysis of some 620 of the donors reported under 300 Gb of sequence data and 95 million to 140 million unique TCR beta sequences obtained from some 200 million T cells. An early release that covered approximately 600 HLA-typed donors contained approximately 320 gigabases of sequencing data and some 87 million unique TCR sequences. Among the roughly 400 genotyped donors, around 79% belonged to the genetic ancestry cluster associated with self-reported Caucasian donors. The study aimed to test whether signatures of past pathogen exposure could be identified by cataloging public T cell receptors. The study used immunosequencing to profile the T cell repertoires of several hundred subjects and linked those repertoires to cytomegalovirus serostatus. A separate validation cohort of 90 to 150 different subjects was used in addition to the roughly 700-subject first cohort. To predict cytomegalovirus infection status, the study brought together high-throughput TCR immunosequencing, statistical association of individual TCRs with disease status, and machine learning. To study patterns of TCR occurrence, a later analysis re-analyzed previously published TCR beta repertoires from 700 or so donors and added high-resolution HLA genotyping. Rather than using new phenotypic data, the later analysis identified candidate immune exposures from TCR beta sequences and from how often those sequences occurred across donors. To decide whether each TCR beta V gene segment behaved as functional or pseudogenic, an earlier analysis of 587 of the donors relied on high-throughput TCR beta sequencing. Donor age, sex, ethnicity and CMV serostatus were compiled alongside the repertoire data. A later genetic analysis took genome-wide SNP genotypes for about three fifths of the roughly 700 donors and used that subset as a discovery cohort. Every discovery cohort repertoire had been produced on one sequencing platform. HLA typing included class I and class II loci at four-digit resolution. The number of donors typed differed by locus, with 629-630 for A, B, C, DRB1 and DQB1, roughly 520 for DQA1, 606 for DPA1, and some 440 for DPB1. A handful of DR-DQ haplotypes were handled as single units for association and clustering because linkage in the cohort was strong. Among approximately 370 genotyped donors of the cohort, an average of approximately 240,000 unique TCR beta nucleotide sequences was sequenced per donor, of which 15% to 20% were non-productive.

Broad study findings and their caveats: In a later analysis, TCR association rates were found to vary across HLA loci, with the most associated TCRs seen for DRB1 alleles and the fewest for HLA-C alleles. Only TCR beta chains were sequenced in this cohort, and the absence of alpha or paired-chain data limited detectable features. Fewer than 20 rarely observed V segments, including chromosome 9 orphons, were excluded from the earlier analysis of about 500 of the donors because counts were too low. Because the 87-base-pair reads could not distinguish some IMGT-functional V segments, including TRBV6-2 and TRBV6-3, those segments were excluded. It was suggested by the authors that the approach could potentially be generalized to other disease states and immunological phenotypes. According to a later analysis, parvovirus B19, influenza, CMV and Epstein-Barr virus appeared linked to several top co-occurrence clusters. A later analysis associated about 18,000 TCR beta sequences with specific HLA alleles at a false discovery rate of 0.05. Across donors, most TCR sequences were observed very rarely, whereas some public TCRs were present in many individuals. When HLA alleles, especially DR and DQ, strongly co-occurred, TCR associations were difficult to assign to individual alleles. In vitro tests confirmed that three of the cytomegalovirus-associated TCR beta chains recognize cytomegalovirus antigens. Most CMV-associated TCR beta chains appeared to be HLA-restricted in a later analysis, and the HLA associations seemed to be driven largely by CMV exposure. CMV serostatus was the only immune exposure information available for the cohort. Because some donors lacked HLA typing at each locus, the association tests relied only on the typed subset. In an earlier analysis of approximately 590 of the donors, most TCR beta V segments appeared in productive rearrangements about 87% or about 30% of the time, broadly matching IMGT annotations. A further reported finding was that TCR beta sequences accurately predicted the HLA-A and HLA-B alleles for most subjects in the first cohort. Sequencing depth was assumed to be roughly uniform across donors in the presence/absence analyses, though that assumption may not hold. A cluster of highly shared sequence variants was judged likely to be a technical artifact of the sequencing pipeline. In a later analysis, HLA-associated TCR beta chains were found to be more clonally expanded and to have lower generation probabilities than equally common non-associated chains. In a later genetic analysis, a missense DCLRE1C variant was associated with V-gene and J-gene trimming of TCR beta chains, and the association was replicated in an independent cohort. A later genetic analysis reported fewer N-insertions in productive TCRs among donors in an Asian-associated ancestry cluster than the roughly 700-donor mean. The study listed 164 TCR beta chains as associated with cytomegalovirus. The classifier was reported to diagnose cytomegalovirus status with high specificity and sensitivity in both the original cohort and the validation cohort. Linkage disequilibrium might explain the correlated functional status among segregating V segments, but an unknown experimental factor could not be ruled out.

Library preparation employed the immunoSEQ multiplex PCR assay. For the multiplex PCR, a mixture combining 60 forward primers for TCR Vbeta segments and 13 reverse primers for TCR Jbeta segments was used. The CDR3 region of rearranged TCR beta genes was amplified from genomic DNA with a multiplex PCR assay. Amplified TCR beta libraries were sequenced as 87-base-pair reads on the Illumina HiSeq System. Regarding the original processing steps: A later analysis counted approximately 74 million unique TCR beta chains across the 700 or so repertoires, and some 11 million of these chains were shared by at least two donors. Raw reads were error-corrected and collapsed into unique sequences by a nearest-neighbor algorithm in which closely related sequences were merged to remove PCR and sequencing errors. To assign V, D and J gene segments, CDR3 sequences were aligned to IMGT reference sequences. For a sequence to be retained, a match of at least six nucleotides was required to both a V gene segment and a J gene segment. Rearrangements were classified as productive when the CDR3 lacked stop codons and remained in frame with V and J, and all other rearrangements were classified as non-productive. Following IMGT convention, CDR3 was defined as the stretch from the second conserved V-encoded cysteine up to the conserved J-encoded phenylalanine. The earlier analysis of about 500 of the donors excluded sequences that lacked an unambiguous match to a single V gene segment. In an earlier analysis of approximately 560 of the donors, a V segment was called functional when productive rearrangements were above 56.7%, and segregating when the standard deviation between donors exceeded 5%. A statistical classification framework was built to diagnose cytomegalovirus status from the catalog of TCR beta chain sequences. V and J gene assignment, in a later analysis, came from comparing TCR nucleotide sequences with IMGT/GENE-DB human TR gene sequences. The TCRdist pipeline was used in a later analysis to assign CDR3 sequences and most-parsimonious VDJ recombination scenarios. A later analysis defined each TCR beta chain by its CDR3 amino acid sequence plus V-gene family, and excluded reads lacking a unique V-gene family. To address suspected cross-contamination and a sequencing artifact, a later analysis removed around 590 highly shared, low-generation-probability nucleotide sequences. For each public chain, a later analysis derived a clonal expansion index from normalized ranks of inferred template counts within each repertoire. In a later analysis, generation probabilities were computed with a VDJ recombination model fitted to out-of-frame rearrangements, and the resulting probabilities were checked against IGoR. In a later analysis, hypergeometric tests were used to score TCR-TCR, TCR-HLA and TCR-CMV co-occurrence, with a repertoire-size bias correction applied to TCR pairs. False discovery rates were estimated in a later analysis by permuting HLA or CMV assignments 20 times. A later analysis grouped co-occurring TCRs with DBSCAN, adding TCRdist sequence similarity when clustering within HLA-allele-positive subsets. Repertoires with fewer than 30,000 or more than 120,000 public chains, plus five repertoires with anomalous nucleotide sharing, were excluded from co-occurrence clustering. In TCRdb, the immuneACCESS table is reduced to in-frame sequences with V and J assigned. These tables do not hold every clone; where another copy was compared, an unresolved V gene accounts for under half, and the others remain unexplained. That table furnishes V, J and clone size, whereas the DNA furnished D and trimming. This sample gives over 100,000 clones in total; around 61% of them show up just once. The ten largest clones capture about 2.2% of the sample.

The cohort was made up of around 720 healthy bone marrow donors. Cohort members were all nominally healthy when sampled, although unrecorded immune exposures were likely present. The donor was CMV seronegative and belonged to the group of 352 seronegative cohort members. Each donor provided a peripheral blood sample, and peripheral blood mononuclear cells were used for TCR beta sequencing. Genomic DNA extraction from the blood cell samples was performed with the Qiagen DNeasy Blood Extraction Kit. The germline V gene (reference sequence) yields LNHDA for CDR1 and SQIVND for CDR2. Trimming at the junction amounts to 1 base on V and 2 bases on J, and the germline ends lie 8 bases apart. The CDR3 runs 14 residues from the cysteine to the phenylalanine. Just the 42-base CDR3 DNA is kept, in frame starting at base 1. With respect to this clone: Its antigen remains undetermined. No base-level quality is on record; no much larger clone is a single base apart.

The sequence links TRBV19 to TRBJ1-2, with the D gene too uncertain to name. Sequencing input: PBMCs. The sequence was collected from a woman in her 30s in good health and CMV-seronegative. The CDR3 sequence is CASSIGHFNYGYTF. At the DNA level, the sequence is TGTGCCAGTAGTATAGGACATTTCAACTATGGCTACACCTTC.